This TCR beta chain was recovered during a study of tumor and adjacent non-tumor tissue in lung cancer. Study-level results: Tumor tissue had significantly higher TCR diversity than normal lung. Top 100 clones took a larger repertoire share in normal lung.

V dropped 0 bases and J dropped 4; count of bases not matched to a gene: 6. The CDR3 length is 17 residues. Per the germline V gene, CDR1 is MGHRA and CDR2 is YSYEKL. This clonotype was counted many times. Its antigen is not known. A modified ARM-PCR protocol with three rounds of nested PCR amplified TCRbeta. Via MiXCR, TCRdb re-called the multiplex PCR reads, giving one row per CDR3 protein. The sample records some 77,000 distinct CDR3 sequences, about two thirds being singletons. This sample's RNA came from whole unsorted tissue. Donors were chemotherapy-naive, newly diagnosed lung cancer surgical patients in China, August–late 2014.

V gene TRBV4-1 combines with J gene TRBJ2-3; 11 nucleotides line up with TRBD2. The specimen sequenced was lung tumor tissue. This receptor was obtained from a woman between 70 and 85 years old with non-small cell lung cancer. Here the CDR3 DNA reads TGCGCCAGCAGCCAAGATGGAGTAGCGGGAGGGGCAGATACGCAGTATTTT. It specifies CASSQDGVAGGADTQYF.